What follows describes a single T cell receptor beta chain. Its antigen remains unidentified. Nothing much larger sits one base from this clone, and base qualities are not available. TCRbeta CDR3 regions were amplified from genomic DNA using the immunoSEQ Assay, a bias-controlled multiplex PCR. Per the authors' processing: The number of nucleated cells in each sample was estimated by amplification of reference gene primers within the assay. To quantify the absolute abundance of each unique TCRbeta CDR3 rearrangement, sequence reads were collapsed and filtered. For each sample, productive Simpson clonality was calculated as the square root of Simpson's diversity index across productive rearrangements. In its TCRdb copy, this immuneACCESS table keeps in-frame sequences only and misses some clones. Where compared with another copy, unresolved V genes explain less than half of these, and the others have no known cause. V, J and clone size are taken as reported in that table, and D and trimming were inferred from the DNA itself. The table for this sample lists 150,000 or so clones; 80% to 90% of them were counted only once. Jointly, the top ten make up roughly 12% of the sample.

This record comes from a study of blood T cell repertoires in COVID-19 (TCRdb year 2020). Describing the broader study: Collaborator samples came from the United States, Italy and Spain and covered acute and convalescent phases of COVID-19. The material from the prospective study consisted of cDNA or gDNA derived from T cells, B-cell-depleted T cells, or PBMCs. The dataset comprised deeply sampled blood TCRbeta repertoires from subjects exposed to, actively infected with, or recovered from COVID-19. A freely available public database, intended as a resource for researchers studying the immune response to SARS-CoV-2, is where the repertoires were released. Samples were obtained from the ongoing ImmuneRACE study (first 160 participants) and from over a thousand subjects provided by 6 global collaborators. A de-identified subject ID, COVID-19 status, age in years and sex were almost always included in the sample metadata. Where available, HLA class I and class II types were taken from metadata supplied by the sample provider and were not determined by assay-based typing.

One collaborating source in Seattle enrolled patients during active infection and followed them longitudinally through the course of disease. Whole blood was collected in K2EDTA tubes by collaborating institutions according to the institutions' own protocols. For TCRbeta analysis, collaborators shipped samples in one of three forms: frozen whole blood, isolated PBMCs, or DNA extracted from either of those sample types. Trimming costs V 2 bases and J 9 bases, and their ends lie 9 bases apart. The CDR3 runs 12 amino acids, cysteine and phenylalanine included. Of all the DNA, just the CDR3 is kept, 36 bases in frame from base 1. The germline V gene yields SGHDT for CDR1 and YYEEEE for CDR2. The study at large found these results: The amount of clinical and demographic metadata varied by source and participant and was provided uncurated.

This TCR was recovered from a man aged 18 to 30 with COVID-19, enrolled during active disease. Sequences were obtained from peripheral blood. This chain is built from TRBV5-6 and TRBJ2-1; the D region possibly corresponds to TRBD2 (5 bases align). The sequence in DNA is TGTGCCAGCAGCTTTAGGGCGGGTGAGCAGTTCTTC. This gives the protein CASSFRAGEQFF.